The TCR beta chain under discussion was sequenced for a study of blood T cell repertoires in COVID-19. Data came from immunoSEQ multiplex PCR; TCRdb stores just in-frame clones and leaves some out. The table shows a few hundred thousand clones, with roughly nine tenths occurring only once. The sequence came from a woman between 45 and 65 years old who had recovered from COVID-19. The specimen was PBMCs or T cells enriched from blood (not recorded which).

As DNA, the CDR3 is TGTGCCAGCAGCCGAACAGAATTGGCGCCCCAGCATTTT. The encoded protein is CASSRTELAPQHF. The chain is built from TRBV14 and TRBJ1-5; D gene uncertain. V lost 4 bases and J 9 bases, leaving 13 bases between the germline ends. CDR1 SGHDN and CDR2 FVKESK come from the germline V gene. This CDR3 region has 13 residues. Based on the CDR3 plus reference TRBV14 and TRBJ1-5, the full variable domain is EAGVTQFPSHSVIEKGQTVTLRCDPISGHDNLYWYRRVMGKEIKFLLHFVKESKQDESGMPNNRFLAERTGGTYSTLKVQPAELEDSGVYFCASSRTELAPQHFGDGTRLSIL.